This TCR beta chain was observed in a study of T cells in Graves' hyperthyroidism and ophthalmopathy. Findings and caveats of the study: The model forecast ophthalmopathy, anticipating it by a median about six months before onset.

With a duration under 2 months, the hyperthyroidism was newly diagnosed in patients aged 18 to 65. The blood sample dates from first hyperthyroidism diagnosis, preceding any ophthalmopathy symptoms. PBMCs were obtained from 10 ml fresh peripheral blood. Amplification of TCR beta CDR3 regions used RNA as the template. TCR CDR3 underwent first-round RT-PCR with the HTBI primer set. From the multiplex PCR reads, TCRdb called clonotypes with MiXCR, one entry per CDR3 protein. The sample records more than 300,000 distinct CDR3 sequences, approximately 17% being singletons. This CDR3 region has 12 residues. CDR1 and CDR2 from the germline V gene are MNHNS and SASEGT. V lost 6 bases to trimming and J lost 9 bases; unmatched junction nucleotides: 5. Many counts were recorded for this clonotype. Antigen specificity is unknown.

V gene TRBV6-1 combines with J gene TRBJ2-3; 8 positions match TRBD1. Sequencing was performed on blood. This sequence originates from a woman in her 30s with Graves' hyperthyroidism that later progressed to Graves' ophthalmopathy. The CDR3 bases are TGTGCCAGCAGCGAGACAGGGGAAACGCAGTATTTT. Translated: CASSETGETQYF.